This T cell receptor (beta chain) is from a study of blood T cell repertoires in COVID-19. Study-wide background: Samples of COVID-19 (acute and convalescent) were obtained from the United States, Italy and Spain. PBMCs, B-cell-depleted T cells, or T cells provided the cDNA or gDNA that made up the material.

This CDR3 has 15 residues. Trimming left V 4 bases short and J 8 bases short, with 18 bases between. The germline gives CDR1 SGHRS, CDR2 YFSETQ. Original handling: Reference gene primer amplification gave estimated nucleated cell counts. TCRdb's copy holds only in-frame clones and misses some; the assay was immunoSEQ multiplex PCR. That table furnishes V, J and clone size, whereas the DNA furnished D and trimming. The repertoire consists of about 26,000 clones, with roughly 90% occurring once and the leading ten covering approximately 2.9%. J is TRBJ2-2 and V is TRBV5-1; possibly TRBD1 for D (7 bases). The sequenced material came from peripheral blood. The sequence came from a human donor in a cohort sampled during active COVID-19. The CDR3: CASSGGTAPFGELFF. Written as DNA, the CDR3 is TGCGCCAGCAGCGGAGGGACAGCCCCGTTTGGGGAGCTGTTTTTT.